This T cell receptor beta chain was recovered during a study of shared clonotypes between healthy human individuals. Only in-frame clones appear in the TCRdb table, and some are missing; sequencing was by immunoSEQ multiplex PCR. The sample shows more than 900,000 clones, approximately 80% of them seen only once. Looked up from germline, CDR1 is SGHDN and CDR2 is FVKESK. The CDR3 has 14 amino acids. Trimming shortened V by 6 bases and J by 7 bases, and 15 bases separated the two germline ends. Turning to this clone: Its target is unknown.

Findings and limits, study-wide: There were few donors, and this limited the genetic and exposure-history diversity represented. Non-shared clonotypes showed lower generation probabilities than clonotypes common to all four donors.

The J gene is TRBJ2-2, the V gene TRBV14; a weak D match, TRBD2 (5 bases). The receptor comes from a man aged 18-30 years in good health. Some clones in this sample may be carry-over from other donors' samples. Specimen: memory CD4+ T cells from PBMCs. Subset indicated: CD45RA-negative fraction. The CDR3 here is CASRWTFDGGELFF. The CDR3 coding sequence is TGTGCCAGCAGGTGGACTTTTGATGGCGGGGAGCTGTTTTTT.